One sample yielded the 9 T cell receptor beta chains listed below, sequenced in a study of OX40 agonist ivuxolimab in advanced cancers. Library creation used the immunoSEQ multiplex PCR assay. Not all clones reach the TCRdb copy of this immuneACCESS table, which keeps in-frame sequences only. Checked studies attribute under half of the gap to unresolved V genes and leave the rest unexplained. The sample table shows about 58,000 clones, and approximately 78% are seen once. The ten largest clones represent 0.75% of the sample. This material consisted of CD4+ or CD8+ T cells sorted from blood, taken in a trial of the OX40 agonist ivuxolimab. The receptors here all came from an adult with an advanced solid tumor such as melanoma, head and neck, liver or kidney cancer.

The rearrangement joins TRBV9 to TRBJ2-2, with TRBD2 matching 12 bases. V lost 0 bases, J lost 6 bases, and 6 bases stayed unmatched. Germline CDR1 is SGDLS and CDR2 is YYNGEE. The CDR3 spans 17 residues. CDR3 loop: CASSVGASGGAAGELFF. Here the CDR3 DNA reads TGTGCCAGCAGCGTAGGCGCTAGCGGGGGGGCCGCCGGGGAGCTGTTTTTT.

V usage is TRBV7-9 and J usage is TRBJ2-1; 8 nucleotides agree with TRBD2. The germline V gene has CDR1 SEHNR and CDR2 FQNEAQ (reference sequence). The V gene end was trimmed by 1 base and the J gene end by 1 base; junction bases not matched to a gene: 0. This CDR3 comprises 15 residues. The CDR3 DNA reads TGTGCCAGCAGCTTAGGCGGGGGGTCCTACAATGAGCAGTTCTTC. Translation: CASSLGGGSYNEQFF.

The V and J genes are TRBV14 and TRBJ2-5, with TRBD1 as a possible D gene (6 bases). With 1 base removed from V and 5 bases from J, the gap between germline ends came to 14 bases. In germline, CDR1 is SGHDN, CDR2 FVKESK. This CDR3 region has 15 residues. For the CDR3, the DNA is TGTGCCAGCAGCCAAGTACAGGGTATAGGGGAGACCCAGTACTTC. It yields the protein CASSQVQGIGETQYF.

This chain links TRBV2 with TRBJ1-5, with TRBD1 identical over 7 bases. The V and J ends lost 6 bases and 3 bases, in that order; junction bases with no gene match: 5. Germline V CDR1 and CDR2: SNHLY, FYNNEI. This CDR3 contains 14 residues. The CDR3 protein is CASSRDSVNQPQHF. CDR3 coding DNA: TGTGCCAGCAGCCGGGACAGCGTCAATCAGCCCCAGCATTTT.

CDR3 in amino acids: CASSGQRADTQYF. DNA for the CDR3: TGTGCCAGCAGCGGACAGAGGGCAGATACGCAGTATTTT. This sequence joins TRBV6-6 and TRBJ2-3, with D perhaps matching TRBD1 (6 bases). Germline V lookup: CDR1 MNHNY, CDR2 SVGAGI (reference sequence). This CDR3 region has 13 residues. Trimming took off 6 bases at V and 4 bases at J, with 11 bases between the two ends.

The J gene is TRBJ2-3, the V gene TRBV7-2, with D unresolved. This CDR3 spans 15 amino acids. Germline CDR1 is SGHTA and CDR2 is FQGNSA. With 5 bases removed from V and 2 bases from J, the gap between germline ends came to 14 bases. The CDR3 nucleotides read TGTGCCAGCAGCCTCCAACCCACTAACACAGATACGCAGTATTTT. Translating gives CASSLQPTNTDTQYF.

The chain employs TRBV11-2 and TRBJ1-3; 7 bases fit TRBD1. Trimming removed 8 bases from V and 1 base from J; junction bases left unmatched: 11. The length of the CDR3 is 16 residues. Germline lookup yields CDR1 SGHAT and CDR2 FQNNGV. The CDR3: CASSRDSVPSGNTIYF. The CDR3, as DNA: TGTGCCAGCTCCAGGGACAGCGTTCCTTCTGGAAACACCATATATTTT.

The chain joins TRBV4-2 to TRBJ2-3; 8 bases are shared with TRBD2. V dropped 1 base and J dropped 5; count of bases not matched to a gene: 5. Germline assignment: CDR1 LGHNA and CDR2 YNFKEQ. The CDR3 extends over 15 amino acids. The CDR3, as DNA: TGTGCCAGCAGCCAAGCTGCGGGGGGCGTAGATACGCAGTATTTT. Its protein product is CASSQAAGGVDTQYF.

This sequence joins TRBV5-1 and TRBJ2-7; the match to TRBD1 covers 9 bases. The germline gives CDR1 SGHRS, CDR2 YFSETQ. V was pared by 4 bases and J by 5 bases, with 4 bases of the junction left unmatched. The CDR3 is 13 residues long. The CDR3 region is CASSRGQGHEQYF. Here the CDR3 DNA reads TGCGCCAGCAGCCGGGGACAGGGCCACGAGCAGTACTTC.